A single sample gave rise to the 2 T cell receptor beta chains below, sequenced in a study of radiotherapy plus CTLA-4 blockade in lung cancer. Measured with immunoSEQ multiplex PCR; TCRdb has only the in-frame clones, and not every one. The sample has more than 35,000 clones, approximately 85% seen once. The sequences come from peripheral blood, collected from a patient treated with radiotherapy plus ipilimumab. The receptors originated from a human donor with non-small cell lung cancer who had stable disease on radiotherapy plus ipilimumab.

The rearrangement joins TRBV9 to TRBJ2-6; 10 bases map to TRBD1. Per germline, CDR1 SGDLS and CDR2 YYNGEE. The J segment lost 4 bases and the V segment lost 1 base, leaving 14 bases of the junction unmatched. The CDR3 is 20 amino acids. CDR3 nucleotides: TGTGCCAGCAGCGTACTTAAGCTGGGACAGGGGACGCGAGGGGCCAACGTCCTGACTTTC. Amino acids: CASSVLKLGQGTRGANVLTF.

The DNA of the CDR3 is TGTGCCAGCAGCTTGGGGGGGGATGCCTACAATGAGCAGTTCTTC. The encoded protein is CASSLGGDAYNEQFF. V and J are TRBV5-4 and TRBJ2-1; a possible D gene is TRBD2 (6 bases). The CDR3 extends over 15 amino acids. The V and J ends lost 0 bases and 2 bases respectively, with 9 bases between them. CDR1 and CDR2 from the germline V gene are SGHNT and YYREEE (reference sequence).